This T cell receptor beta chain derives from a study of blood T cell repertoires in COVID-19. Across the whole study: The United States, Italy and Spain provided the acute and convalescent COVID-19 samples. T cells, B-cell-depleted T cells, or PBMCs supplied cDNA or gDNA.

V lost 4 bases and J lost 8; bases outside the gene matches: 5. Germline V gene sequence: CDR1 LGHNA, CDR2 YNFKEQ. The CDR3 is made up of 14 amino acids. Per the original data handling: Estimated nucleated cell counts came from reference gene primer amplification. Assay used: immunoSEQ multiplex PCR; TCRdb lists only in-frame clones, some missing. The D gene and trimming were derived from the DNA, and the V and J assignments and clone size from that table. The sample yields just over 300,000 clones, roughly 90% seen once. Recruited during active infection, patients (from Seattle) were subsequently followed longitudinally.

The sequence was collected from a woman in her twenties or thirties with COVID-19, enrolled during active disease. The chain recombines TRBV4-2 with TRBJ1-4; 9 bases align to TRBD1. Sequencing was carried out using peripheral blood. The CDR3 here is CASSPRDRVEKLFF. In DNA, the CDR3 is TGTGCCAGCAGCCCCCGGGACAGGGTGGAAAAACTGTTTTTT.